The 7 T cell receptor beta chains below were found in one sample sequenced in a study of shared clonotypes between healthy human individuals. Naive CD8 cells, CD45RO-negative and positively selected for CCR7, excluded terminally differentiated effector memory CD45RA+ cells. Assay: immunoSEQ multiplex PCR; the TCRdb copy retains only in-frame clones and omits some. Among around 2,000,000 clones listed, roughly 94% were seen once. The sample consisted of naive CD8+ T cells sorted from blood. The origin of the receptors is a man aged 18 to 29 in good health.

The chain employs TRBV5-4 and TRBJ2-3; TRBD2 aligns across 8 bases. The germline V gene encodes CDR1 SGHNT and CDR2 YYREEE (reference sequence). The trim removed 1 base at V and 2 bases at J, leaving 3 bases unmatched. The CDR3 contains 15 residues. CDR3 sequence: CASSLTSGVTDTQYF. Here the CDR3 DNA reads TGTGCCAGCAGCTTGACTAGCGGAGTCACAGATACGCAGTATTTT.

This sequence joins TRBV21-1 and TRBJ2-1; the DNA was not used to check the table's D call, TRBD2. TRBV21-1 is an annotated pseudogene. This CDR3 has 12 amino acids. CDR3 nucleotides: TGTGCCAGCAGCGAGGTTAGGAATGAGCAGTTCTTC. It specifies CASSEVRNEQFF.

The chain links TRBV11-1 to TRBJ1-5, with TRBD1 as a possible D gene (5 bases). The V gene lost 1 base and the J gene lost 1 base, with 8 bases spanning the gap. The CDR3 has 15 amino acids. CDR1 SGHAT and CDR2 FQDESV come from the germline V gene (reference sequence). The CDR3 bases are TGTGCCAGCAGCTTAGGGCGGGGCAGCAATCAGCCCCAGCATTTT. Its protein is CASSLGRGSNQPQHF.

The chain links TRBV4-1 to TRBJ2-7; the match to TRBD1 covers 9 bases. Germline loops: CDR1 MGHRA, CDR2 YSYEKL. V shed 4 bases and J 2 bases; nucleotides not matched to a gene: 6. The CDR3 consists of 15 residues. This CDR3 is CASSRTGQGTYEQYF. CDR3 nucleotides: TGCGCCAGCAGCCGCACGGGACAGGGAACCTACGAGCAGTACTTC.

The chain combines TRBV30 with TRBJ2-1; TRBD2 aligns across 9 bases. Germline V gene data show CDR1 as GTSNPN and CDR2 as SVGIG (reference sequence). With V trimmed by 7 bases and J by 8 bases, 9 bases remained unmatched. The CDR3 is 13 amino acids. CDR3 DNA sequence: TGTGCCTTGGGACTAGCCCCAAGGGATGAGCAGTTCTTC. Translation gives CALGLAPRDEQFF.

This CDR3 is CASSFDGVYDNEQFF. The DNA for the CDR3 is TGCGCCAGCAGCTTTGACGGGGTCTACGACAATGAGCAGTTCTTC. The gene calls are TRBV5-1 and TRBJ2-1; perhaps TRBD2 as D (5 bases). The CDR3 is 15 residues long. Per the germline V gene, CDR1 is SGHRS and CDR2 is YFSETQ. Deletions cut 2 bases from V and 5 bases from J, with 14 bases between.

The rearrangement links TRBV27 to TRBJ1-1, with D maybe TRBD1 (5 bases). The CDR3 has 12 amino acids. Trimming removed 1 base at V and 11 bases at J, with 11 bases between. CDR1 MNHEY and CDR2 SMNVEV come from the germline V gene (reference sequence). In nucleotides, the CDR3 is TGTGCCAGCAGTTTATATGGGGGGAACGCTTTCTTT. The encoded protein is CASSLYGGNAFF.